These 6 T cell receptor beta chains were all obtained from the same sample, sequenced in a study of blood T cell repertoires in COVID-19. Sequencing was performed with immunoSEQ multiplex PCR; in TCRdb, only in-frame clones are kept and a portion is missing. This sample has more than 350,000 clones, with more than 70% found just once. Sequenced sample: peripheral blood. All receptors come from a woman younger than 45 with COVID-19, enrolled during active disease.

The chain has TRBV27 and TRBJ1-5; D call uncertain. Per the germline V gene, CDR1 is MNHEY and CDR2 is SMNVEV (reference sequence). The germline V and J ends were trimmed by 2 bases and 5 bases, with 16 bases remaining between them. The CDR3 totals 16 residues. CDR3 region: CASSLLDAALHQPQHF. CDR3 coding DNA: TGTGCCAGCAGTTTACTAGACGCGGCCTTGCATCAGCCCCAGCATTTT.

The gene calls are TRBV19 and TRBJ2-3; tentatively, D is TRBD2 (7 bases). From germline, CDR1 is LNHDA and CDR2 SQIVND (reference sequence). The CDR3 spans 16 residues. The ends were cut back, 4 bases at V and 2 bases at J, with 16 bases in the middle. CDR3 DNA: TGTGCCAGTAGTAAAACAGGGAGGGCATTCACAGATACGCAGTATTTT. As protein: CASSKTGRAFTDTQYF.

J is TRBJ1-3 and V is TRBV7-8, with D possibly TRBD1 on 5 matching bases. With 5 bases removed from V and 4 bases from J, the gap between germline ends came to 9 bases. This CDR3 contains 13 residues. Germline-derived CDR1 and CDR2 are SGHVS and FQNEAQ. CDR3 nucleotides: TGTGCCAGCAGCCCTCAGGGAGGAAACACCATATATTTT. Its protein is CASSPQGGNTIYF.

The chain uses TRBV2 and TRBJ2-1; TRBD1 matches at 11 bases. The CDR3 sequence is 15 residues long. Germline V gene lookup returns CDR1 SNHLY and CDR2 FYNNEI. The CDR3 loop is CGAVGGRTGGPEQFF. CDR3 nucleotide sequence: TGTGGAGCAGTGGGGGGAAGGACAGGGGGCCCTGAGCAGTTCTTC. The complete variable domain, with remaining parts taken from reference TRBV2 and TRBJ2-1, reads EPEVTQTPSHQVTQMGQEVILRCVPISNHLYFYWYRQILGQKVEFLVSFYNNEISEKSEIFDDQFSVERPDGSNFTLKIRSTKLEDSAMYFCGAVGGRTGGPEQFFGPGTRLTVL.

The V call is TRBV7-9, the J call TRBJ1-2, with a tentative D call TRBD1 (6 bases). The CDR3 is made up of 14 amino acids. Germline V gene data show CDR1 as SEHNR and CDR2 as FQNEAQ (reference sequence). V lost 6 bases and J lost 7, with 18 bases in between. The CDR3 nucleotides read TGTGCCAGCAGTTCCAACTACAGGGAGAGTGGCTACACCTTC. Its translation is CASSSNYRESGYTF.

The CDR3: CASSVRGLARNTGELFF. CDR3 in DNA: TGTGCCAGCAGCGTAAGGGGACTAGCGAGGAACACCGGGGAGCTGTTTTTT. The chain is built from TRBV9 and TRBJ2-2; 10 bases align to TRBD2. Trimming at V came to 1 base and at J to 1 base, leaving 4 bases not matched to a gene. There are 17 residues in the CDR3. Germline-derived CDR1 and CDR2 are SGDLS and YYNGEE.